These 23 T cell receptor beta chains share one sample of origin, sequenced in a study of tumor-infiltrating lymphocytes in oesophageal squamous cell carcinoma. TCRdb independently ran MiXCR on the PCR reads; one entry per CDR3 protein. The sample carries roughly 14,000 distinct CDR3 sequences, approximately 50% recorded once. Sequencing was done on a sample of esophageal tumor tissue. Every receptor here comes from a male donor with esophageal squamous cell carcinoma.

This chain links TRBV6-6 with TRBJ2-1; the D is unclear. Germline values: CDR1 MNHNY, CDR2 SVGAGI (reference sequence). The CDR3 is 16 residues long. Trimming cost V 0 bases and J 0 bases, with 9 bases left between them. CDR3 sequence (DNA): TGTGCCAGCAGTTACTCGTTGGCGAGCTCCTACAATGAGCAGTTCTTC. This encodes CASSYSLASSYNEQFF.

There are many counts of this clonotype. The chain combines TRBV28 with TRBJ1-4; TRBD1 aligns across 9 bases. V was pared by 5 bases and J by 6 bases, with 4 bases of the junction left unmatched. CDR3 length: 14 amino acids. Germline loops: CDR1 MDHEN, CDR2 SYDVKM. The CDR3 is CASSPGTGYEKLFF. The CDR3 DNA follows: TGTGCCAGCAGTCCCGGGACAGGGTATGAAAAACTGTTTTTT.

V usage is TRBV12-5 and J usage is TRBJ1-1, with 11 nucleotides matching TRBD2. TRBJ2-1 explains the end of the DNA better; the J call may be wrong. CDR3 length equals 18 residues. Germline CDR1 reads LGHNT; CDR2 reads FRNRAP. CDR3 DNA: TGTGCTAGTGGTTTGACAGGGACTAGCGGAGGTTCACCCCATGAGCAGTTCTTC. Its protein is CASGLTGTSGGSPHEQFF.

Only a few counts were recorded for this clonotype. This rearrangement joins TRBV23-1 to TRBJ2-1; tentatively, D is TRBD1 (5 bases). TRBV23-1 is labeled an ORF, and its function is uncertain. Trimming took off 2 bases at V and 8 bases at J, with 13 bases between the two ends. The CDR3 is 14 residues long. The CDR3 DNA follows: TGCGCCAGCAGTCAAGCCAGGGCCGTTGATGAGCAGTTCTTC. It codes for CASSQARAVDEQFF.

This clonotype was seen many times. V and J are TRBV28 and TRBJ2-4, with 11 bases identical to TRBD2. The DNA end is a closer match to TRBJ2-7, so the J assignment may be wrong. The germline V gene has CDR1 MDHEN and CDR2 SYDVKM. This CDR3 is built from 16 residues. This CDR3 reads CASSFSSGGLHYEQYF. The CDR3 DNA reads TGTGCCAGCAGTTTCTCTAGCGGGGGGCTCCACTACGAGCAGTACTTC.

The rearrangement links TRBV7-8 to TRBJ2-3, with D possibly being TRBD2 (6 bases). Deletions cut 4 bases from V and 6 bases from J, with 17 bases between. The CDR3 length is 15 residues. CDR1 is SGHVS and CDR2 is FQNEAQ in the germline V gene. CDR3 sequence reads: CASSSGGTPRDTQYF. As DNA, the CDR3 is TGTGCCAGCAGCTCCGGCGGGACCCCCAGGGATACGCAGTATTTT.

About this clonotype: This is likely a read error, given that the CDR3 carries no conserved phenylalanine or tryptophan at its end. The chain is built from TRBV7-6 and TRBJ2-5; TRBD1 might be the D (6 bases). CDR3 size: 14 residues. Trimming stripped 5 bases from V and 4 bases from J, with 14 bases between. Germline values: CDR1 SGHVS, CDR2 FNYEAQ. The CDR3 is CASSRIQGIETQYL. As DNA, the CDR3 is TGTGCCAGCAGCCGGATACAGGGTATAGAGACCCAGTACTTA.

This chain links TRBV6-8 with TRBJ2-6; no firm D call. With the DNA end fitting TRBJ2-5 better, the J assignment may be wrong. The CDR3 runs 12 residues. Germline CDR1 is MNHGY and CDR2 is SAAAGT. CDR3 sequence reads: CASRGPEQTQYF. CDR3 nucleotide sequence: TGTGCCAGCAGAGGACCAGAGCAGACCCAGTACTTC.

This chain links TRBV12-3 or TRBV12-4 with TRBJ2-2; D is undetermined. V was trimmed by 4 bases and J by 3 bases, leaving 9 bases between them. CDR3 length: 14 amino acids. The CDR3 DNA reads TGTGCCAGCAGTTCCCAAAGGGACACCGGGGAGCTGTTTTTT. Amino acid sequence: CASSSQRDTGELFF.

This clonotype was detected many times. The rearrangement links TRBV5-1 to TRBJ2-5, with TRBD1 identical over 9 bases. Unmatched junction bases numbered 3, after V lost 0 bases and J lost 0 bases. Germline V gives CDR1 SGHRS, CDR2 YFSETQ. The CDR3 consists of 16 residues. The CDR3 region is CASSLAGQGYQETQYF. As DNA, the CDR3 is TGCGCCAGCAGCTTGGCGGGACAGGGTTACCAAGAGACCCAGTACTTC.

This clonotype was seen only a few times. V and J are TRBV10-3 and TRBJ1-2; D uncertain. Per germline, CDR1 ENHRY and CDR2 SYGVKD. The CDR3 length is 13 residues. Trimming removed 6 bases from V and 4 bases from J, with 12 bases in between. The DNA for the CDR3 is TGTGCCATCAGGCAGCCAGGAGGCTATGGCTACACCTTC. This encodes CAIRQPGGYGYTF.

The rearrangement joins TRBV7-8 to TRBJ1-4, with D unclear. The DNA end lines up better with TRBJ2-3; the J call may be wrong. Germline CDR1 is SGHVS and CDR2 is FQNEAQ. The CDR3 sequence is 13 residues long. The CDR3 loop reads CASSLDRTDTQYF. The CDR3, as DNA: TGTGCCAGCAGCTTGGACCGCACAGATACGCAGTATTTT.

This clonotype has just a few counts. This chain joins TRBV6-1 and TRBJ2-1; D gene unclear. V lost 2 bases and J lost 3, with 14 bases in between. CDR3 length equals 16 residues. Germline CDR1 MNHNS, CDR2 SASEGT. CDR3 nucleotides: TGTGCCAGCAGTGAACTTATGGGCGCACTCTACAATGAGCAGTTCTTC. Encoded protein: CASSELMGALYNEQFF.

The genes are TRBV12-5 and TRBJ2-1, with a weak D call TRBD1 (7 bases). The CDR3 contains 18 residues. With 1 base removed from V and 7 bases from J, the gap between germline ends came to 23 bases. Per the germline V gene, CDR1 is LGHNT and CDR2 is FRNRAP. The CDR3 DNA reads TGTGCTAGTGGTTTGGAACCCTCTTTTCCGACAGGGAGGAATGAGCAGTTCTTC. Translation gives CASGLEPSFPTGRNEQFF.

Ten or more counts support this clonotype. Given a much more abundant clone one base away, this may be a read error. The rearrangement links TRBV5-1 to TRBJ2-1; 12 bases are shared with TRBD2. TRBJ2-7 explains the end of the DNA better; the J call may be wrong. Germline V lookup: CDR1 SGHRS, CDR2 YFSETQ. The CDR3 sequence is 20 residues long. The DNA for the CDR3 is TGCGCCAGCAGCACCCGACTAGCGGGAGAAGATTTTCTTGCCTACAATGAGCAGTACTTC. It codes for CASSTRLAGEDFLAYNEQYF.

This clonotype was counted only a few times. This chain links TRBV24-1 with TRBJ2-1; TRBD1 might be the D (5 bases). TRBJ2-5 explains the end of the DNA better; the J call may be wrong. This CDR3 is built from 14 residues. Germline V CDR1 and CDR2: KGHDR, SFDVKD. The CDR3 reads CATMGRAQRETQYF. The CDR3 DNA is TGTGCCACCATGGGCAGGGCCCAAAGAGAGACCCAGTACTTC.

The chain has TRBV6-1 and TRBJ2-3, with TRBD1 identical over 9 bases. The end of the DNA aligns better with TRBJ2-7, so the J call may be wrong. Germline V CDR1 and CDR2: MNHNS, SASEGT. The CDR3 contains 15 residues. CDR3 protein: CASRPGQGPYNEQYF. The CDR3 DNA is TGTGCCAGCAGGCCGGGACAGGGCCCTTACAATGAGCAGTACTTC.

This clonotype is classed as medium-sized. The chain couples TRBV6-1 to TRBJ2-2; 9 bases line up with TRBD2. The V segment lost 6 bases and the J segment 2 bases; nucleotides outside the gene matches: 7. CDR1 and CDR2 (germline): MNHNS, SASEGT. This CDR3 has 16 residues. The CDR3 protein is CASSRDSGSNTGELFF. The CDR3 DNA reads TGTGCCAGCAGCAGAGATAGCGGGAGCAACACCGGGGAGCTGTTTTTT.

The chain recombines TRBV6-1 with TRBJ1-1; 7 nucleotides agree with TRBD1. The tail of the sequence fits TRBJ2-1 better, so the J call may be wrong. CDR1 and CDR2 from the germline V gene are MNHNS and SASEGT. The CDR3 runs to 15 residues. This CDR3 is CASSLSQGSVNEQFF. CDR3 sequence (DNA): TGTGCCAGCAGCCTCTCACAGGGGTCGGTCAATGAGCAGTTCTTC.

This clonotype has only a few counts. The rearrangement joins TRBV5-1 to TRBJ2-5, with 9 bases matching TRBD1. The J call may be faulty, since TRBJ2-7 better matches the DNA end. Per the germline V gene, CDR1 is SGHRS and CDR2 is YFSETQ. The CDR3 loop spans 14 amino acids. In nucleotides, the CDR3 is TGCGCCAGCAGCTCGGGACAGGGTCTCCACGAGCAGTACTTC. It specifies CASSSGQGLHEQYF.

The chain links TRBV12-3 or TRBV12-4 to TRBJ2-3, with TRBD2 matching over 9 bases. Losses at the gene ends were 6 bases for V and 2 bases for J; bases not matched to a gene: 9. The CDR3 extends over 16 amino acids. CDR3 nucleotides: TGTGCCAGCAGACCTCCTAGCGGGGCCATCACAGATACGCAGTATTTT. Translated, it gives CASRPPSGAITDTQYF.

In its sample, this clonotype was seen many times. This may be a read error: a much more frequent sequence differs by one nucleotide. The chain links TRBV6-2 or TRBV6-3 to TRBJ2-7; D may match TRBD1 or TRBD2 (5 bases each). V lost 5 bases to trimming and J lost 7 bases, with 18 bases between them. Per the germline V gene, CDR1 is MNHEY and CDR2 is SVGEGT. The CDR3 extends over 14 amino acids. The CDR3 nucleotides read TGTGCCAGCAGTACCGGGGCGTCTATCAATGAGCAGTACTTC. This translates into CASSTGASINEQYF.

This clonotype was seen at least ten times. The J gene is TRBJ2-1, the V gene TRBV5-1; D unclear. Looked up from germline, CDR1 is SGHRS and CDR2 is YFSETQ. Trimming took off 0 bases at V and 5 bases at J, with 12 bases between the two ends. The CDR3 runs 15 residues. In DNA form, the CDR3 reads TGCGCCAGCAGCTTGGCCCCTCAGACAAACAATGAGCAGTTCTTC. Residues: CASSLAPQTNNEQFF.